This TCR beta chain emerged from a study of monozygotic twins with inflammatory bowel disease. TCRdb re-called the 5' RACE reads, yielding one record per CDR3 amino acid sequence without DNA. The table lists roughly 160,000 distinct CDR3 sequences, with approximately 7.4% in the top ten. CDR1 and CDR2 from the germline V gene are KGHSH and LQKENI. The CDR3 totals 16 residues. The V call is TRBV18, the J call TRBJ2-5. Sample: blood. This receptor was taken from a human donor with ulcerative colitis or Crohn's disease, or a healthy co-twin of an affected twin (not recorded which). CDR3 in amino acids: CASSPGVWNSEETQYF.